A selection of T cell receptor beta chains follows, all from one sample in a study of T cell clones after liver transplantation. TCRdb's copy holds only in-frame clones and misses some; the assay was immunoSEQ multiplex PCR. The sample contains about 99,000 clones, around 83% of which appear only once. The sample was CD4+ T cells from blood, taken before liver transplant. The receptors were sampled from a human donor who received a liver transplant. Each CDR3 is given with its conserved first and last residue. The D gene is left open where the match is weak. The size entry is marked missing in some rows and otherwise reads once, few, many or a size class.

CDR3 protein	CDR3 DNA	V gene	clone size	J gene	D gene
CASSEGRGFYGYTF	TGTGCCAGCAGTGAAGGTAGAGGCTTCTATGGCTACACCTTC	TRBV2	NA	TRBJ1-2	NA
CASSSSGRNTGELFF	TGTGCCAGCAGCTCTAGCGGGAGAAACACCGGGGAGCTGTTTTTT	TRBV7-9	NA	TRBJ2-2	TRBD2
CASSIDSSPNTEAFF	TGCGCCAGCAGCATCGACAGCAGCCCGAACACTGAAGCTTTCTTT	TRBV5-1	few	TRBJ1-1	NA
CASSDVRTGLGANVLTF	TGTGCCAGTAGTGATGTCCGGACAGGGCTTGGGGCCAACGTCCTGACTTTC	TRBV19	few	TRBJ2-6	TRBD1
CASSLLRGDTEAFF	TGTGCCAGCAGCTTATTAAGGGGAGACACTGAAGCTTTCTTT	TRBV7-2	NA	TRBJ1-1	NA
CASQDSYSNQPQHF	TGTGCCAGCCAGGACAGTTACAGCAATCAGCCCCAGCATTTT	TRBV19	NA	TRBJ1-5	NA
CASSLGGQGSYGEQFF	TGTGCCAGCAGCTTAGGGGGACAGGGGTCTTATGGTGAGCAGTTCTTC	TRBV7-9	NA	TRBJ2-1	TRBD1
CAISVSDTQYF	TGTGCCATCAGTGTTTCAGATACGCAGTATTTT	TRBV10-3	few	TRBJ2-3	NA
CASRLLRLRGESSGNTIYF	TGTGCCAGTAGACTGCTCCGGCTCCGGGGGGAGAGCTCTGGAAACACCATATATTTT	TRBV19	NA	TRBJ1-3	NA
CASRSGRMGETQYF	TGTGCCAGTAGATCGGGACGGATGGGGGAGACCCAGTACTTC	TRBV19	NA	TRBJ2-5	NA
CASSLVDEQFF	TGTGCCAGCAGCTTAGTGGATGAGCAGTTCTTC	TRBV7-6	NA	TRBJ2-1	NA
CASTSGTGGYNEQFF	TGCGCCAGCACCTCCGGGACAGGGGGCTACAATGAGCAGTTCTTC	TRBV5-1	once	TRBJ2-1	TRBD1
CASSGAAGNIQYF	TGTGCCAGCAGTGGGGCTGCCGGAAACATTCAGTACTTC	TRBV6-1	NA	TRBJ2-4	NA
CASSSFRDGEKLFF	TGTGCCAGTAGTTCCTTCCGGGACGGTGAAAAACTGTTTTTT	TRBV19	NA	TRBJ1-4	NA
CASSVGEAQPQHF	TGTGCCAGCAGCGTGGGGGAGGCTCAGCCCCAGCATTTT	TRBV9	NA	TRBJ1-5	NA
CAISNQGRDQPQHF	TGTGCCATCAGCAACCAGGGGAGAGATCAGCCCCAGCATTTT	TRBV10-3	NA	TRBJ1-5	NA
CASSPTGRSSYNSPLHF	TGTGCCAGCAGTCCTACGGGACGGAGCTCCTATAATTCACCCCTCCACTTT	TRBV27	NA	TRBJ1-6	NA
CASSAGLAGRNEQFF	TGTGCCAGCAGCGCGGGACTAGCGGGAAGGAATGAGCAGTTCTTC	TRBV9	NA	TRBJ2-1	TRBD2
CASSRPYPLYNEQFF	TGTGCCAGCAGTAGACCGTACCCCCTCTACAATGAGCAGTTCTTC	TRBV28	NA	TRBJ2-1	NA
CASRLGGSIDTGELFF	TGTGCAAGTCGCTTGGGGGGATCTATTGACACCGGGGAGCTGTTTTTT	TRBV12-2	NA	TRBJ2-2	NA
CASSLYRDRGRIGANVLTF	TGTGCCAGCAGCTTGTACCGGGACAGGGGAAGAATCGGGGCCAACGTCCTGACTTTC	TRBV5-4	NA	TRBJ2-6	TRBD1
CASGEGTGELFF	TGCGCCAGCGGAGAGGGCACCGGGGAGCTGTTTTTT	TRBV10-1	NA	TRBJ2-2	NA
CASSEVGGTVYEQYF	TGTGCCAGCAGTGAAGTTGGGGGGACAGTATACGAGCAGTACTTC	TRBV2	few	TRBJ2-7	NA
CASSSPLAGGPNEQFF	TGTGCCAGCAGCTCTCCCCTAGCGGGAGGGCCCAATGAGCAGTTCTTC	TRBV5-4	few	TRBJ2-1	TRBD2
CASRGQSSYNEQFF	TGCGCCAGCAGGGGACAGAGCTCCTACAATGAGCAGTTCTTC	TRBV5-1	NA	TRBJ2-1	TRBD1
CASSPGLAGSSDTQYF	TGTGCCAGTAGTCCGGGACTAGCGGGGAGTTCTGATACGCAGTATTTT	TRBV19	NA	TRBJ2-3	TRBD2
CASSGGGNGEKLFF	TGTGCCAGCAGTGGTGGGGGGAATGGCGAAAAACTGTTTTTT	TRBV6-5	once	TRBJ1-4	NA
CASSLEFAGTGELFF	TGCGCCAGCAGCTTGGAGTTTGCGGGGACCGGGGAGCTGTTTTTT	TRBV5-1	NA	TRBJ2-2	NA
CSVGTDVNEKLFF	TGCAGCGTTGGAACAGACGTTAATGAAAAACTGTTTTTT	TRBV29-1	NA	TRBJ1-4	NA
CASSSRQGGQPQHF	TGTGCCAGCAGCTCCCGACAGGGTGGACAGCCCCAGCATTTT	TRBV7-2	once	TRBJ1-5	TRBD1
CASSEDRGFDEQYF	TGTGCCAGCAGTGAAGACAGGGGATTTGACGAGCAGTACTTC	TRBV6-1	NA	TRBJ2-7	TRBD1
CASSPGVRGAGPDNEQFF	TGTGCCAGCAGCCCGGGAGTGCGGGGGGCGGGCCCAGACAATGAGCAGTTCTTC	TRBV7-9	NA	TRBJ2-1	TRBD2
CASSLGLANEQFF	TGTGCCAGCAGCCTTGGACTAGCCAATGAGCAGTTCTTC	TRBV14	NA	TRBJ2-1	TRBD2
CASSPRVGEQYF	TGTGCCAGCAGCCCTCGAGTGGGCGAGCAGTACTTC	TRBV7-6	NA	TRBJ2-7	NA
CASREGGSQEQFF	TGCGCCAGCAGAGAAGGGGGATCCCAGGAGCAGTTCTTC	TRBV5-1	NA	TRBJ2-1	NA
CASSLSVREAFF	TGTGCCAGCAGCTTATCTGTTCGGGAAGCTTTCTTT	TRBV5-6	NA	TRBJ1-1	NA
CASSQGAGNTIYF	TGTGCCAGCAGCCAGGGGGCCGGAAACACCATATATTTT	TRBV7-9	NA	TRBJ1-3	TRBD1
CASSLAGAINEQFF	TGTGCCAGCAGCTTAGCGGGAGCAATCAATGAGCAGTTCTTC	TRBV7-2	NA	TRBJ2-1	NA
CASGGQQETQYF	TGTGCCAGCGGGGGACAGCAAGAGACCCAGTACTTC	TRBV2	NA	TRBJ2-5	TRBD1
CASSSGPLGTGELFF	TGTGCCAGCAGCTCCGGACCCCTGGGGACCGGGGAGCTGTTTTTT	TRBV7-3	NA	TRBJ2-2	NA
CASSYRGPPAHYEQYF	TGTGCCAGCAGTTACCGCGGCCCCCCGGCACACTACGAGCAGTACTTC	TRBV6-5	NA	TRBJ2-7	NA
CASFRGGRGTEAFF	TGTGCCAGCTTTCGAGGGGGTCGTGGCACTGAAGCTTTCTTT	TRBV7-8	NA	TRBJ1-1	NA
CASRGGAGRYEQYF	TGTGCTTCCCGAGGGGGGGCTGGTAGGTACGAGCAGTACTTC	TRBV19	NA	TRBJ2-7	NA
CASSYFHRGTEAFF	TGTGCCAGCAGTTACTTCCACAGGGGGACTGAAGCTTTCTTT	TRBV6-5	once	TRBJ1-1	TRBD1
CASSSGRSTDTQYF	TGTGCCAGCAGCTCCGGGCGGAGCACAGATACGCAGTATTTT	TRBV7-2	NA	TRBJ2-3	NA
CASGLAGSALNTEAFF	TGTGCTAGTGGTTTGGCAGGGTCTGCCCTGAACACTGAAGCTTTCTTT	TRBV12-5	NA	TRBJ1-1	NA
CASSSLPGIRTDTQYF	TGTGCCAGCAGTTCGCTCCCAGGGATTCGTACAGATACGCAGTATTTT	TRBV6-5	NA	TRBJ2-3	NA
CASSLRGRGSSYNEQFF	TGTGCCAGCAGCTTACGGGGTCGCGGGAGCTCCTACAATGAGCAGTTCTTC	TRBV11-1	NA	TRBJ2-1	TRBD2
CASSLDRGRPQHF	TGTGCCAGCAGCTTGGATCGGGGGCGGCCCCAGCATTTT	TRBV5-5	few	TRBJ1-5	NA
CASSPQRASEETQYF	TGTGCCAGCTCACCCCAAAGGGCCTCGGAAGAGACCCAGTACTTC	TRBV18	NA	TRBJ2-5	NA
CASSTGRDTRYGYTF	TGTGCCAGTAGTACCGGGCGTGACACTCGATATGGCTACACCTTC	TRBV19	NA	TRBJ1-2	NA
CASSSGLAAYNEQFF	TGTGCCAGCAGCTCGGGACTAGCGGCTTACAATGAGCAGTTCTTC	TRBV11-2	NA	TRBJ2-1	TRBD2
CASSPQQVTGELFF	TGTGCCAGCTCACCACAACAGGTGACCGGGGAGCTGTTTTTT	TRBV18	NA	TRBJ2-2	NA
CASSQSSGGAYEQYF	TGCGCCAGCAGCCAGTCTAGCGGGGGGGCCTACGAGCAGTACTTC	TRBV4-3	NA	TRBJ2-7	TRBD2